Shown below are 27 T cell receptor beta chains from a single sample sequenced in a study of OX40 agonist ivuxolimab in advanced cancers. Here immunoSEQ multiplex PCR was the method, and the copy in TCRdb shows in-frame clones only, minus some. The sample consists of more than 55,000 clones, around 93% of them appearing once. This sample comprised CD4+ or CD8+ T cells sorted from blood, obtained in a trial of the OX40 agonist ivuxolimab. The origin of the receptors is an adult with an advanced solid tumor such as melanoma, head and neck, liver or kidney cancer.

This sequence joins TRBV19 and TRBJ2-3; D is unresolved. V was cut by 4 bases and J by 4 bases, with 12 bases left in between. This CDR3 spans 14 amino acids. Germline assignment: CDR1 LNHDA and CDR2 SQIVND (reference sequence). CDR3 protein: CASSSDVSADTQYF. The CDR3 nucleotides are TGTGCCAGTAGTAGCGACGTCAGCGCAGATACGCAGTATTTT.

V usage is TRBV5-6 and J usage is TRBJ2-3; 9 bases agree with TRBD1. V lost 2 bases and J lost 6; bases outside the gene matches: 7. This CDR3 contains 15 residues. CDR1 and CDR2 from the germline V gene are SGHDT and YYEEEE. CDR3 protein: CASSFLGQGRDTQYF. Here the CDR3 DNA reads TGTGCCAGCAGCTTCTTGGGACAGGGTAGGGATACGCAGTATTTT.

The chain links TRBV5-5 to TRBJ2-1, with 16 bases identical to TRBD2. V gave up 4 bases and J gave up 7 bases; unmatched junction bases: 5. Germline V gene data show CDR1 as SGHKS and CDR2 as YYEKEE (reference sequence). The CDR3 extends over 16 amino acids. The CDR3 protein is CASSAGLAGGPNEQFF. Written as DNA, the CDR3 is TGTGCCAGCAGCGCGGGACTAGCGGGGGGGCCGAATGAGCAGTTCTTC.

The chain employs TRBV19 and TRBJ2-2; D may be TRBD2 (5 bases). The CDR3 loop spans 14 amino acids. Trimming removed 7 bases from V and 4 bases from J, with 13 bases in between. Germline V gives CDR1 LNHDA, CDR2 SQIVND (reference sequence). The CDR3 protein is CASTYGAGTGELFF. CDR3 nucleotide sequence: TGTGCCAGTACCTACGGCGCGGGCACCGGGGAGCTGTTTTTT.

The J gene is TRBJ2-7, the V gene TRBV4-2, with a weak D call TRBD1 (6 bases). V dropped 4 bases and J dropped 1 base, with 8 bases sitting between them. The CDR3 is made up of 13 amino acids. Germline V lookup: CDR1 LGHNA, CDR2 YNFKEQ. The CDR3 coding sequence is TGTGCCAGCAGCCTAGGACAGTCCTACGAGCAGTACTTC. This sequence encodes CASSLGQSYEQYF.

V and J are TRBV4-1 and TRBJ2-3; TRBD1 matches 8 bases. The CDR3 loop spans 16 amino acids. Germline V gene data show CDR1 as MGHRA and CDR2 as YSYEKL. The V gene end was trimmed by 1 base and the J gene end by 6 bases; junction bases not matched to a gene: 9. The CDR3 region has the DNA TGCGCCAGCAGCCAAGGCAGGGGGCAGTATGACGATACGCAGTATTTT. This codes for CASSQGRGQYDDTQYF.

CDR3 sequence: CASSRDREAFF. The CDR3 DNA reads as TGTGCCAGCAGCCGGGACCGTGAAGCTTTCTTT. The V call is TRBV11-2, the J call TRBJ1-1; D is perhaps TRBD1 (5 bases). V lost 5 bases and J 7 bases, leaving 8 bases between the germline ends. Looked up from germline, CDR1 is SGHAT and CDR2 is FQNNGV. The CDR3 covers 11 residues.

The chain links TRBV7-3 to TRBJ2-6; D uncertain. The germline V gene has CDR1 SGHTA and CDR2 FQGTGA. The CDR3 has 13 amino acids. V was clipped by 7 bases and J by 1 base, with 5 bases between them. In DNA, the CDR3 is TGTGCCAGCATCGATTCTGGGGCCAACGTCCTGACTTTC. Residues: CASIDSGANVLTF.

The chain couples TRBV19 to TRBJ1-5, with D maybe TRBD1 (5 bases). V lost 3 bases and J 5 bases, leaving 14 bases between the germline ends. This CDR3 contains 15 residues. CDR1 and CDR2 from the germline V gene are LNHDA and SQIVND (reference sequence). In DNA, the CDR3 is TGTGCCAGTAGTATTTGGACAAAAGGGCATCAGCCCCAGCATTTT. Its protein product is CASSIWTKGHQPQHF.

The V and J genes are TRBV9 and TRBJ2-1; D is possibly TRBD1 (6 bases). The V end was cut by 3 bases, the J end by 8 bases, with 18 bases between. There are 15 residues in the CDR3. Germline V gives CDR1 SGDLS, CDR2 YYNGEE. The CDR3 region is CASSDYETGVDEQFF. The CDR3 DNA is TGTGCCAGCAGCGACTACGAGACAGGAGTCGATGAGCAGTTCTTC.

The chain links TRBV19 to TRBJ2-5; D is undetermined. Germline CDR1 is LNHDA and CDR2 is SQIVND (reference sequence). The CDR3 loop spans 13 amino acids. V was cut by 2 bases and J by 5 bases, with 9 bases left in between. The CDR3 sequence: CASSISGWETQYF. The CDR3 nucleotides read TGTGCCAGTAGTATATCCGGGTGGGAGACCCAGTACTTC.

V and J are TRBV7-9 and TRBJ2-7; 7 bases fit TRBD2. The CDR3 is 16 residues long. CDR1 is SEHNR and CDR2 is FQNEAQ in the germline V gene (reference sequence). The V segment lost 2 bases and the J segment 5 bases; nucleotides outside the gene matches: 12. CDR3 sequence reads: CASSLLNPGREDEQYF. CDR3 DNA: TGTGCCAGCAGCTTACTTAATCCGGGGAGGGAGGACGAGCAGTACTTC.

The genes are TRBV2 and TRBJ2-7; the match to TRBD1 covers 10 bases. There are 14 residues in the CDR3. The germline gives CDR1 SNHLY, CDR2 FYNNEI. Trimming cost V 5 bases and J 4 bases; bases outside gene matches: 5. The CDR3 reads CASSTGTGVYEQYF. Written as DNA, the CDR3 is TGTGCCAGCAGTACCGGGACAGGGGTGTACGAGCAGTACTTC.

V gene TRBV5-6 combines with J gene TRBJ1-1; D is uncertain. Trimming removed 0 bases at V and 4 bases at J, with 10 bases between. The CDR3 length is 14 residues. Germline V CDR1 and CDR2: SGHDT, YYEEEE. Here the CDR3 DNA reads TGTGCCAGCAGCTTGGGAGTAGGGAGCACTGAAGCTTTCTTT. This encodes CASSLGVGSTEAFF. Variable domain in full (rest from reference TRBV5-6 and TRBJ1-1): DAGVTQSPTHLIKTRGQQVTLRCSPKSGHDTVSWYQQALGQGPQFIFQYYEEEERQRGNFPDRFSGHQFPNYSSELNVNALLLGDSALYLCASSLGVGSTEAFFGQGTRLTVV.

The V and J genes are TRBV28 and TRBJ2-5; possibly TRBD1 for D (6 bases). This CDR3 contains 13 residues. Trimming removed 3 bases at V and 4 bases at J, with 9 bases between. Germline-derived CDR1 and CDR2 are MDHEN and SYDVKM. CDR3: CASSFQQGETQYF. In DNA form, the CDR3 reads TGTGCCAGCAGTTTTCAACAGGGAGAGACCCAGTACTTC.

The CDR3 spells CASSFRYEQYF. DNA of the CDR3: TGTGCCAGCAGCTTCCGATACGAGCAGTACTTC. V usage is TRBV9 and J usage is TRBJ2-7; unclear D gene. From germline, CDR1 is SGDLS and CDR2 YYNGEE. V lost 4 bases and J 4 bases, leaving 6 bases between the germline ends. The CDR3 is 11 amino acids.

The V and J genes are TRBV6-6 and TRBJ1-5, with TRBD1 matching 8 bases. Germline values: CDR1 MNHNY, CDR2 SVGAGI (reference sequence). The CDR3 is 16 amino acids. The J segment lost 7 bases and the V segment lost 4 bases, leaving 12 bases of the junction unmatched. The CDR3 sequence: CASSSVGDRGGQPQHF. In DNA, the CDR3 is TGTGCCAGCAGTTCCGTAGGAGACAGGGGAGGCCAGCCCCAGCATTTT.

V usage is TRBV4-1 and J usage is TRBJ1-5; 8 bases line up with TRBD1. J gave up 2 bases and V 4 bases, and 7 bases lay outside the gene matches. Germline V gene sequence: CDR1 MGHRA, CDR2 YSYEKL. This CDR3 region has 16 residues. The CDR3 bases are TGCGCCAGCAGCCGAATACAGGGGGAGGGCAATCAGCCCCAGCATTTT. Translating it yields CASSRIQGEGNQPQHF.

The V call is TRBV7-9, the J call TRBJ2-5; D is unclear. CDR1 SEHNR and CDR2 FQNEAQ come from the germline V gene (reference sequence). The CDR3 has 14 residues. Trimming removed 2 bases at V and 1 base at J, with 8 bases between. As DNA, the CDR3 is TGTGCCAGCAGCTTACTAGAGACCCAAGAGACCCAGTACTTC. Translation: CASSLLETQETQYF.

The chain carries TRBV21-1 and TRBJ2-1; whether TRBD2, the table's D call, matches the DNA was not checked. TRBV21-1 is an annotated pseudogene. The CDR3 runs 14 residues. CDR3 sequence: CASPEGLEDNEQFF. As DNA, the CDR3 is TGTGCAAGCCCGGAGGGACTAGAGGACAATGAGCAGTTCTTC.

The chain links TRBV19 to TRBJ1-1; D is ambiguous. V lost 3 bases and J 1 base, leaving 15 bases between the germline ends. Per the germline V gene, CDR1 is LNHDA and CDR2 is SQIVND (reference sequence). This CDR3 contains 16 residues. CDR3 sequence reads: CASSMWAALRNTEAFF. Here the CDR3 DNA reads TGTGCCAGTAGTATGTGGGCAGCGCTCCGGAACACTGAAGCTTTCTTT.

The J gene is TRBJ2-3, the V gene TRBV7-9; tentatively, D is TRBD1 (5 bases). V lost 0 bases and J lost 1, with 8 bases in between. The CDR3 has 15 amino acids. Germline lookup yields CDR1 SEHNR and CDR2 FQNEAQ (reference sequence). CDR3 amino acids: CASSLAGAGTDTQYF. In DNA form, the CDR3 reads TGTGCCAGCAGCTTAGCAGGGGCGGGCACAGATACGCAGTATTTT. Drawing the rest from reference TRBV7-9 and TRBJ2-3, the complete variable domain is DTGVSQNPRHKITKRGQNVTFRCDPISEHNRLYWYRQTLGQGPEFLTYFQNEAQLEKSRLLSDRFSAERPKGSFSTLEIQRTEQGDSAMYLCASSLAGAGTDTQYFGPGTRLTVL.

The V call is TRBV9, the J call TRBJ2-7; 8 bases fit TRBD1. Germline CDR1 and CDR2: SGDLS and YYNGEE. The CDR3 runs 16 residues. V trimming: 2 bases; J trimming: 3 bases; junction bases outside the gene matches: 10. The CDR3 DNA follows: TGTGCCAGCAGCGTTTCCACCTCGGGACAGGTCTACGAGCAGTACTTC. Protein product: CASSVSTSGQVYEQYF.

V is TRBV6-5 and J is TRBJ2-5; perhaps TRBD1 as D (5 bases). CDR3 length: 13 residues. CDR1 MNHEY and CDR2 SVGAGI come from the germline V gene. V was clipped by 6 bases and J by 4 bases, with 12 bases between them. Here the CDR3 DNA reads TGTGCCAGCAGCCCCTTCCAGGGAGAGACCCAGTACTTC. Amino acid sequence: CASSPFQGETQYF.

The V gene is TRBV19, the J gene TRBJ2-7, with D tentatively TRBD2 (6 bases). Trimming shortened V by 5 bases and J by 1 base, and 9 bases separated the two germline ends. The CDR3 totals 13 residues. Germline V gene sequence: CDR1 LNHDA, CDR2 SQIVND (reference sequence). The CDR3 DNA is TGTGCCAGTAGTGCCGGGACTTCCTACGAGCAGTACTTC. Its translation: CASSAGTSYEQYF.

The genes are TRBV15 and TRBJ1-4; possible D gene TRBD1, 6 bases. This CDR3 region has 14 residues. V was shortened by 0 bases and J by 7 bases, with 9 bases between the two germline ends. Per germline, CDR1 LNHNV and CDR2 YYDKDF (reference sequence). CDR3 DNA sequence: TGTGCCACCAGCAGAGATCAAGGGGGTGAAAAACTGTTTTTT. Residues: CATSRDQGGEKLFF.

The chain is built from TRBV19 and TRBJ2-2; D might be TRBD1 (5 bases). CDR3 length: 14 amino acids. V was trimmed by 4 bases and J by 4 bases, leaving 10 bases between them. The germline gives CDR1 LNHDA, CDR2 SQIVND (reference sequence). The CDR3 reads CASSNRGLTGELFF. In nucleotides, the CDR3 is TGTGCCAGTAGTAATAGGGGTCTCACCGGGGAGCTGTTTTTT.